In its sample, the clone carrying this T cell receptor beta chain was seen many times. Its matching antigen is unknown. The sample comes from a study of human T cells and chemical hapten exposure. Study results and caveats: Alopecia was present in the donors, so their immune response may differ from healthy people's.

TCRdb passed the RACE reads through MiXCR, listing each CDR3 protein once. The table lists about 140,000 distinct CDR3 sequences, approximately 12% of them singletons, with 1.3% to 1.5% in the top ten. The time point here: patch test 2, 6 weeks after DPC sensitization. The treatment is: therapeutic diphenylcyclopropenone sensitization with weekly scalp DPC. Prior to application of each patch test, blood was drawn. The TCR sequence derives from a woman aged 45-59 years with alopecia areata. Some clones in this sample may be carry-over from other donors' samples. The sequencing used whole blood, collected in connection with sensitization to the hapten diphenylcyclopropenone (DPC).

The CDR3 region has the DNA TGTGCCAGCAGAACATCCTTAGCGGGAGAGGCCTACAATGAGCAGTTCTTC. This encodes CASRTSLAGEAYNEQFF. V is TRBV6-2 or TRBV6-3 and J is TRBJ2-1; 9 bases map to TRBD2. Germline assignment: CDR1 MNHEY and CDR2 SVGEGT. Losses at the gene ends were 6 bases for V and 2 bases for J; bases not matched to a gene: 11. CDR3 length: 17 amino acids.